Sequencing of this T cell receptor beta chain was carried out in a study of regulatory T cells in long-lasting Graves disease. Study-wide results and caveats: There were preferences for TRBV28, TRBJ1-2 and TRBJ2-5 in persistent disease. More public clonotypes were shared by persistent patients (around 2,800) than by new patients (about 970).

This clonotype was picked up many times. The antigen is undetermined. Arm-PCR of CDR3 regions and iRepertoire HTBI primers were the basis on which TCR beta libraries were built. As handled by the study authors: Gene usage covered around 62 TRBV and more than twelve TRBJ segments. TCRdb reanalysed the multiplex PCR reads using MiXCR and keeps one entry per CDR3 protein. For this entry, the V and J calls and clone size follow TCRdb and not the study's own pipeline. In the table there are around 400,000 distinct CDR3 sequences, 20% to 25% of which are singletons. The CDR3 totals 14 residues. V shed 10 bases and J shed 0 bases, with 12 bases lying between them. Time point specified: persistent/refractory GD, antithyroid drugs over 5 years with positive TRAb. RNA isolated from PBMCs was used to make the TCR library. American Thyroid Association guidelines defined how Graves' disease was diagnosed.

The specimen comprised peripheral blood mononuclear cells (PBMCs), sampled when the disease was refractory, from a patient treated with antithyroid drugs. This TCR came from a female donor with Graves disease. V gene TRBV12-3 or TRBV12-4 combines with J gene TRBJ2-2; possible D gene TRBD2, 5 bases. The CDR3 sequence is CAISAIANTGELFF. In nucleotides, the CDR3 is TGTGCCATTAGCGCCATCGCGAACACCGGGGAGCTGTTTTTT.